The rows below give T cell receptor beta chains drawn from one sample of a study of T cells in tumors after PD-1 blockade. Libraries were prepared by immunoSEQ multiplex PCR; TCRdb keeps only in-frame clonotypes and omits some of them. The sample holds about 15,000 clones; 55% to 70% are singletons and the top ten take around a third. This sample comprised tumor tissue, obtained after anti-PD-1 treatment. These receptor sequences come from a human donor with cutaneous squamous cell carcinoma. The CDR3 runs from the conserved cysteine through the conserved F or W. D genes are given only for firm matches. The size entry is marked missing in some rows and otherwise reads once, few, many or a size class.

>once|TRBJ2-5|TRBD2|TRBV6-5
TGTGCCAGCAGCCGGGGACTAGCGGGGGGAGAGACCCAGTACTTC
CASSRGLAGGETQYF
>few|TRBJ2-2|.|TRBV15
TGTGCCACCAGCAGAGATCGGGCCGGGGAGCTGTTTTTT
CATSRDRAGELFF
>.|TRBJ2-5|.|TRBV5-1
TGCGCCAGCAGCTTAGGGAATGAAGAGACCCAGTACTTC
CASSLGNEETQYF
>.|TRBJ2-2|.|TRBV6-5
TGTGCCAGCAGTTATTACAGGTCAGAGAACACCGGGGAGCTGTTTTTT
CASSYYRSENTGELFF
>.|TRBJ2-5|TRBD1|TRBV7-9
TGTGCCAGCAGCCCGCTTGGGACAGGTGGAGAGACCCAGTACTTC
CASSPLGTGGETQYF
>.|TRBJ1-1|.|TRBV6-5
TGTGCCAGCAGTTACTCGGGAGGCAGGGGTGCGACTGAAGCTTTCTTT
CASSYSGGRGATEAFF
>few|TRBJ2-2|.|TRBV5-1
TGCGCCAGCAGCTTGACAGGGAGGAACACCGGGGAGCTGTTTTTT
CASSLTGRNTGELFF
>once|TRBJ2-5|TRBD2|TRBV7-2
TGTGCCAGCAGTTTGGCCGGGACTACCAAAGAGACCCAGTACTTC
CASSLAGTTKETQYF
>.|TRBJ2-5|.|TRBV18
TGTGCCAGCTCATCCACTAGAGTTGAGACCCAGTACTTC
CASSSTRVETQYF
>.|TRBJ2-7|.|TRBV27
TGTGCCAGCAGTTCGGCCGACCCTTCCGCCGAGCAGTACTTC
CASSSADPSAEQYF
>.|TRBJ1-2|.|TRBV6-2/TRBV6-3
TGTGCCAGCAGTTATCCCTATGGCTACACCTTC
CASSYPYGYTF
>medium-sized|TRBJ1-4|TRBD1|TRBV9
TGTGCCAGCAGCGGTAGACAGGGGGCAACTGAAAAACTGTTTTTT
CASSGRQGATEKLFF
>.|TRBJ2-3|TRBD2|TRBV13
TGTGCCAGCAGCCCCCTTCTGGGGGGCGGGGGGGCGACAGATACGCAGTATTTT
CASSPLLGGGGATDTQYF
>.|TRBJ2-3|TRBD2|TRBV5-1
TGCGCCAGCAGCTTGTCGACTAGCGGGAGAAGAGGCACAGATACGCAGTATTTT
CASSLSTSGRRGTDTQYF
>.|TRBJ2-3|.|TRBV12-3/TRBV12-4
TGTGCCAGCAGTTTTGCAGATACGCAGTATTTT
CASSFADTQYF
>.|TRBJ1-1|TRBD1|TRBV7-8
TGTGCCAGCAGCCTCAACAGGGGAATAGCTTTCTTT
CASSLNRGIAFF
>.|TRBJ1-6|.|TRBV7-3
TGTGCCAGCAGCAGGACTGTCAATTCACCCCTCCACTTT
CASSRTVNSPLHF
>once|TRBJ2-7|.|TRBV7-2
TGTGCCAGCAGCTGGAGCCCCTACGAGCAGTACTTC
CASSWSPYEQYF
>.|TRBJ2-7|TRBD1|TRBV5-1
TGCGCCAGTCACCGGGACAGTCCCTACGAGCAGTACTTC
CASHRDSPYEQYF
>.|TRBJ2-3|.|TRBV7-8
TGTGCCAGCAGTCCTGACCCACGAAAGATCTATACGCAGTATTTT
CASSPDPRKIYTQYF
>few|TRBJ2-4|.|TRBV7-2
TGTGCCAGCAGTCCGGCGGTCGGGGCCCTTAATTCCATTCAGTACTTC
CASSPAVGALNSIQYF
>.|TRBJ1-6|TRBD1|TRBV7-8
TGTGCCAGCAGCCCAGGGACAGTGGGAAGGGATTCACCCCTCCACTTT
CASSPGTVGRDSPLHF
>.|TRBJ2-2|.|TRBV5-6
TGTGCCAGCAGCTGGGGAGGTGGTGGCACCGGGGAGCTGTTTTTT
CASSWGGGGTGELFF
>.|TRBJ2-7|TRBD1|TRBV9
TGTGCCAGCAGCGTAGCCGCGCAGGGGGATTCGCGCTACGAGCAGTACTTC
CASSVAAQGDSRYEQYF
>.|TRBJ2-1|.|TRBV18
TGTGCCAGCTCACCGGACAGCTACAATGAGCAGTTCTTC
CASSPDSYNEQFF
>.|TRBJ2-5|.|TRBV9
TGTGCCAGCAGCGTAGGTCAAAAGTACCAAGAGACCCAGTACTTC
CASSVGQKYQETQYF
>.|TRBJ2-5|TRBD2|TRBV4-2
TGTGCCAGCAGCCAAACTAGCGGTGGTCTTAAGACCCAGTACTTC
CASSQTSGGLKTQYF
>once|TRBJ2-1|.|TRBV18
TGTGCCAGCTCACCAATCCCCCCCGCTAACAATGAGCAGTTCTTC
CASSPIPPANNEQFF
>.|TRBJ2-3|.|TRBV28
TGTGCCAGCAGTTCCGGGATCAGCACAGATACGCAGTATTTT
CASSSGISTDTQYF
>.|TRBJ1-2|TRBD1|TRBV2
TGTGCCAGCAGCCCGAGCGGGACAGATTATGGCTACACCTTC
CASSPSGTDYGYTF
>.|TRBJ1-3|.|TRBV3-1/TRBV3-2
TGTGCCAGCAGCCAATCGTCGGGTTCCTCTGGAAACACCATATATTTT
CASSQSSGSSGNTIYF
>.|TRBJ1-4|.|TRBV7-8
TGTGCCAGCAGCCCAGACAGGATAAATGAAAAACTGTTTTTT
CASSPDRINEKLFF
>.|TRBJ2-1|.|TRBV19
TGTGCCAGTAAGAAACAGACAGGCTCCTACAATGAGCAGTTCTTC
CASKKQTGSYNEQFF
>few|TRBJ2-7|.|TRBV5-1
TGCGCCAGCAGCCAGGGGGGTAGGTACGAGCAGTACTTC
CASSQGGRYEQYF
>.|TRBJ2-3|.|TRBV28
TGTGCCAGCAGTTTACTGAGGCTGACGGGGACAGATACGCAGTATTTT
CASSLLRLTGTDTQYF
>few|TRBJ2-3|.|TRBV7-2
TGTGCCAGCAGCTTAGAGGGCAGGGGAGATACGCAGTATTTT
CASSLEGRGDTQYF
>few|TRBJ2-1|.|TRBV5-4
TGTGCCAGCAGCTTTGCGTACAATGAGCAGTTCTTC
CASSFAYNEQFF
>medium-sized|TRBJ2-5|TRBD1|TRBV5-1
TGCGCCAGCGGACAGGGGGCAGGTGAGACCCAGTACTTC
CASGQGAGETQYF
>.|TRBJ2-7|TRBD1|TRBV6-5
TGTGCGACAAGACGGGACAGTACCTACGAGCAGTACTTC
CATRRDSTYEQYF
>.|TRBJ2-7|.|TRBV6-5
TGTGCCAGCAGCGAGTATGCCCTCTACGAGCAGTACTTC
CASSEYALYEQYF
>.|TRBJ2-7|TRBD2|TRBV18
TGTGCCAGCTCACTAGGACTAGCGGGGGACCACCAGCAGTACTTC
CASSLGLAGDHQQYF
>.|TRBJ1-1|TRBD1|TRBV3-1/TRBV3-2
TGTGCCAGCAGCCGCCCCTACAGGGGTGACACTGAAGCTTTCTTT
CASSRPYRGDTEAFF
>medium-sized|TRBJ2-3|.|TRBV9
TGTGCCAGCAGCGTAGGGGTAGGGGAGATAGGCACAGATACGCAGTATTTT
CASSVGVGEIGTDTQYF
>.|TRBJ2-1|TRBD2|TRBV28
TGTGCCAGCAGCAAATTGACTAGCGGGAGGGGCTACAATGAGCAGTTCTTC
CASSKLTSGRGYNEQFF
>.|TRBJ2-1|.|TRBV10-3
TGTGCCATCAGTGTCCACCTGAGGTCTGAGCAGTTCTTC
CAISVHLRSEQFF